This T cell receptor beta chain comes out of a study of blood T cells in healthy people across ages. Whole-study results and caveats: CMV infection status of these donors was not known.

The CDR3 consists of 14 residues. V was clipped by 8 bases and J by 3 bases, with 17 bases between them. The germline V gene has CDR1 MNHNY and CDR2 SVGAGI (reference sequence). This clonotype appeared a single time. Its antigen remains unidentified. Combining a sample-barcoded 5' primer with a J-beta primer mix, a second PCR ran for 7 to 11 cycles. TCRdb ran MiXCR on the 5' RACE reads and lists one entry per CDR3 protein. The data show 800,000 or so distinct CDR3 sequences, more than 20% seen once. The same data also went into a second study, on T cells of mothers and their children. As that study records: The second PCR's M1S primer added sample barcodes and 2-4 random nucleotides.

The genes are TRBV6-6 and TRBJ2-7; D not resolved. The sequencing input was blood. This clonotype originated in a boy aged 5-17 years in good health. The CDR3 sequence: CASSSLREGYEQYF. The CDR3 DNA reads TGTGCCAGCTCTTCTCTGAGAGAAGGCTACGAGCAGTACTTC.